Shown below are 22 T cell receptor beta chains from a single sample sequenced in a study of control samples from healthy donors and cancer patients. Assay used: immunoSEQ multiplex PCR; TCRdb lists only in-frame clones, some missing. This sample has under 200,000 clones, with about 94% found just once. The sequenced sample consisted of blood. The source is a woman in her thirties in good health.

The CDR3 coding sequence is TGTGCCAGCAGTCCTTCGACAGTCCAGCCCCAGCATTTT. It encodes CASSPSTVQPQHF. The V and J genes are TRBV28 and TRBJ1-5; TRBD1 might be the D (5 bases). The CDR3 consists of 13 residues. The V gene's germline CDR1 is MDHEN and CDR2 SYDVKM. V was shortened by 5 bases and J by 7 bases, with 12 bases between the two germline ends.

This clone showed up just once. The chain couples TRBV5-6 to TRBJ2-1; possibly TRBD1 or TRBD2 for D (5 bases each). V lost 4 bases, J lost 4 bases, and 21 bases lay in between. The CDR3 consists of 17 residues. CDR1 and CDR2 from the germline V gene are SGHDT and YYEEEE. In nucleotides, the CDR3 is TGTGCCAGCAGCCAGTCGGGCTGGGAGTGGGGGTACAATGAGCAGTTCTTC. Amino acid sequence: CASSQSGWEWGYNEQFF.

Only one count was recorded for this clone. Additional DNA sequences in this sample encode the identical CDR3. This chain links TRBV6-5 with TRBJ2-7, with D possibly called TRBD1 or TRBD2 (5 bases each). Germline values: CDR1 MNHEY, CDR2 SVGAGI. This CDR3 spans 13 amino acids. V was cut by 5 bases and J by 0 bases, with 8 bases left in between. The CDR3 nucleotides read TGTGCCAGCAGTCCGGGGCCCTCCTACGAGCAGTACTTC. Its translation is CASSPGPSYEQYF.

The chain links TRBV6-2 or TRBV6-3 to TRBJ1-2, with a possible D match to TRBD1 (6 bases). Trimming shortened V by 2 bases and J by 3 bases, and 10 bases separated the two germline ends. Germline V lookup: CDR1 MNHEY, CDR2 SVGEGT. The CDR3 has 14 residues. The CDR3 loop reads CASSYGGAYYGYTF. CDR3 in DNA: TGTGCCAGCAGTTACGGGGGGGCGTACTATGGCTACACCTTC.

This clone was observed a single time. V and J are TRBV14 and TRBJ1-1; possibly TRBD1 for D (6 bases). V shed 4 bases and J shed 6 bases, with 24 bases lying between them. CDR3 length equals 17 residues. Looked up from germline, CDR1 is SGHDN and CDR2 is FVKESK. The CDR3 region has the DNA TGTGCCAGCAGCCGTTTCGGGGACACACTGAGGTCCCCTGAAGCTTTCTTT. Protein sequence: CASSRFGDTLRSPEAFF.

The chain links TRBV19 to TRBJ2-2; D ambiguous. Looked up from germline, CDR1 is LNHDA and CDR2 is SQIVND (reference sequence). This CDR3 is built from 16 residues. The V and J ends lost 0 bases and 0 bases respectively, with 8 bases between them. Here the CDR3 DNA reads TGTGCCAGTAGTATAGACCCCGGCCCGAACACCGGGGAGCTGTTTTTT. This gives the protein CASSIDPGPNTGELFF.

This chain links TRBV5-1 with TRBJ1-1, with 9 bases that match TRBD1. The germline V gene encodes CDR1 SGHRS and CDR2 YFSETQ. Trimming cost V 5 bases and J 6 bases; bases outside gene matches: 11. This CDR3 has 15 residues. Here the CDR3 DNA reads TGCGCCAGCAGAACACAGGGACAGGGAGGTTCTGAAGCTTTCTTT. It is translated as CASRTQGQGGSEAFF.

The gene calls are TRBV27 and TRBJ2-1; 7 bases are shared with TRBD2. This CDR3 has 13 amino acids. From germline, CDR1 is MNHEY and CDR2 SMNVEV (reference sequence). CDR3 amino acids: CPSRAGSYNEQFF. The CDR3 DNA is TGTCCCTCTCGAGCGGGAAGCTACAATGAGCAGTTCTTC.

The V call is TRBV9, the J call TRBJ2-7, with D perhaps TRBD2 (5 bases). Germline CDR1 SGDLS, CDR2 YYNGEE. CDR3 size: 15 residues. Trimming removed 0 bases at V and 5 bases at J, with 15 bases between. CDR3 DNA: TGTGCCAGCAGCGTAGGAGGGAGTGGAATTAACGAGCAGTACTTC. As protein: CASSVGGSGINEQYF.

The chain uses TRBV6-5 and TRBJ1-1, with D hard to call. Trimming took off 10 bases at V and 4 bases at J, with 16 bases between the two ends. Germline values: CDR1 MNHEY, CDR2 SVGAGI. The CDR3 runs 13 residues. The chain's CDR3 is CAINKDAGTEAFF. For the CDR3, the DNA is TGTGCCATCAATAAAGACGCGGGCACTGAAGCTTTCTTT.

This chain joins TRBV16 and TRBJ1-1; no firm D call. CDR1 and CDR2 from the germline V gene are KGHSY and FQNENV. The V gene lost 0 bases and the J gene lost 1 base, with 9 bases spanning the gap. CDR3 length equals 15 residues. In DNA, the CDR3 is TGTGCCAGCAGCCAATCCGGGGATGGGAACACTGAAGCTTTCTTT. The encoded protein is CASSQSGDGNTEAFF.

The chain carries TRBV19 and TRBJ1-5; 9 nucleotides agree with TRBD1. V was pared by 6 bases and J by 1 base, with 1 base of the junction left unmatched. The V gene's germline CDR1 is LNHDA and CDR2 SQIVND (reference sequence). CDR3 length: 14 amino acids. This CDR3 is CASRDRGSNQPQHF. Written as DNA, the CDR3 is TGTGCCAGTAGGGACAGGGGAAGCAATCAGCCCCAGCATTTT.

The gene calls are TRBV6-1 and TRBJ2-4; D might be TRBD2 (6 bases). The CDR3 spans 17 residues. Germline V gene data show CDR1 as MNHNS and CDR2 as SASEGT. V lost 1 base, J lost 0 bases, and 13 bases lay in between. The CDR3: CASSEEEGSGAKNIQYF. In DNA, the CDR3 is TGTGCCAGCAGTGAAGAAGAGGGTAGCGGAGCCAAAAACATTCAGTACTTC.

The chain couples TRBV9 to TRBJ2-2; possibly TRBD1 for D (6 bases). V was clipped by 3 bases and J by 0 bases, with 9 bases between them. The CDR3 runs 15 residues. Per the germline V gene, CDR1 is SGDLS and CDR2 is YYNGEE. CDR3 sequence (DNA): TGTGCCAGCAGCGGCAGGGGCACGAACACCGGGGAGCTGTTTTTT. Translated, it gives CASSGRGTNTGELFF.

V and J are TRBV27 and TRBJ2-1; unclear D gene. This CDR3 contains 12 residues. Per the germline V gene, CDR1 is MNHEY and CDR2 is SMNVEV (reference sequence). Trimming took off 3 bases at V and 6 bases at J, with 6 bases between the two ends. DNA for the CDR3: TGTGCCAGCAGTTTTAGGCCCAATGAGCAGTTCTTC. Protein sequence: CASSFRPNEQFF.

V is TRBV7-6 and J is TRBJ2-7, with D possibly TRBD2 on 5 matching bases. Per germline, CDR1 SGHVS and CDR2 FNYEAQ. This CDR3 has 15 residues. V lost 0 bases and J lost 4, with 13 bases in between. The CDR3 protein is CASSLAEAAVYEQYF. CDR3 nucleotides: TGTGCCAGCAGCTTAGCGGAGGCGGCGGTATACGAGCAGTACTTC.

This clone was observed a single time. The chain's CDR3 is CASSLVRASNQPQHF. In DNA, the CDR3 is TGTGCCAGCAGCTTAGTTAGGGCAAGCAATCAGCCCCAGCATTTT. The V call is TRBV7-8, the J call TRBJ1-5; D is unclear. V was cut by 1 base and J by 1 base, with 8 bases left in between. Germline lookup yields CDR1 SGHVS and CDR2 FQNEAQ. The CDR3 consists of 15 residues. Full variable domain (rest looked up from reference TRBV7-8 and TRBJ1-5): GAGVSQSPRYKVAKRGQDVALRCDPISGHVSLFWYQQALGQGPEFLTYFQNEAQLDKSGLPSDRFFAERPEGSVSTLKIQRTQQEDSAVYLCASSLVRASNQPQHFGDGTRLSIL.

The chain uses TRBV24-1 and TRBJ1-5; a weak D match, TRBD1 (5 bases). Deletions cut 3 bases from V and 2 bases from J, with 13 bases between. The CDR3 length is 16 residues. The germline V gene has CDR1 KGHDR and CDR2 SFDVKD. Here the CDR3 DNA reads TGTGCCACCAGTGATCCAGAGGGGAAGGGCAATCAGCCCCAGCATTTT. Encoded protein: CATSDPEGKGNQPQHF.

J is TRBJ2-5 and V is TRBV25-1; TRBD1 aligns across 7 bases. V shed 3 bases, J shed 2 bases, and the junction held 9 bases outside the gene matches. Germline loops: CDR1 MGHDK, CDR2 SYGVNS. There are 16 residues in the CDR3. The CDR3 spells CASSDIQQGKQETQYF. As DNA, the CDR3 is TGTGCCAGCAGTGATATCCAACAGGGGAAACAAGAGACCCAGTACTTC.

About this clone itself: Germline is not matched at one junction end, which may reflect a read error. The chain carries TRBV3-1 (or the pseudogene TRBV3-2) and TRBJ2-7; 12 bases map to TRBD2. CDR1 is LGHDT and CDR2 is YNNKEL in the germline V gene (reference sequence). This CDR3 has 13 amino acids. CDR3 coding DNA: TGTGCCAGCAGCCAAGAACTAGCGGGAGGCTCATATTTC. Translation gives CASSQELAGGSYF.

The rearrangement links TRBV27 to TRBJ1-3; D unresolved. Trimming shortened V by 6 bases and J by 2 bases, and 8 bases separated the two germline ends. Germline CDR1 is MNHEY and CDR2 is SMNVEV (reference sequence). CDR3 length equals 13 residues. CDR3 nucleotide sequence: TGTGCCAGCAGCCTTTCAGCTGGAAACACCATATATTTT. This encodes CASSLSAGNTIYF.

The CDR3 DNA reads as TGTGCCAGTAGTCTTGGGGGAATGGAAGCGATCTCCTACAATGAGCAGTTCTTC. Encoded protein: CASSLGGMEAISYNEQFF. This chain uses TRBV19 with TRBJ2-1, with D possibly being TRBD1 or TRBD2 (5 bases each). The V gene lost 5 bases and the J gene lost 0 bases, with 20 bases spanning the gap. This CDR3 region has 18 residues. Germline V gene sequence: CDR1 LNHDA, CDR2 SQIVND (reference sequence).